The rows below give T cell receptor beta chains drawn from one sample of a study of blood T cells in healthy people across ages. One entry per CDR3 protein, called by TCRdb with MiXCR from the 5' RACE reads. The profile shows about 830,000 distinct CDR3 sequences, about three fifths of them singletons. Sequenced: blood. The receptors shown here come from a man aged 25 to 40 in good health. CDR3s include the opening cysteine and the closing phenylalanine or tryptophan. Each record gives: CDR3 length, clone size, J gene, V gene, CDR3 protein. For some rows the clone size is stated as once, few or many, or as a class when expanded; others skip it.

cdr3_length: 13; clone_size: few; j_call: TRBJ2-7; v_call: TRBV5-6; cdr3_aa: CASGLAGVNEQYF
cdr3_length: 13; clone_size: many; j_call: TRBJ2-1; v_call: TRBV20-1; cdr3_aa: CSASGGEDNEQFF
cdr3_length: 11; clone_size: NA; j_call: TRBJ2-4; v_call: TRBV28; cdr3_aa: CASSPEGVQYF
cdr3_length: 16; clone_size: once; j_call: TRBJ2-1; v_call: TRBV11-2; cdr3_aa: CASSFRLAGGRETQFF
cdr3_length: 13; clone_size: once; j_call: TRBJ1-1; v_call: TRBV6-2/TRBV6-3; cdr3_aa: CASSYEKYREAFF
cdr3_length: 14; clone_size: NA; j_call: TRBJ2-5; v_call: TRBV3-1; cdr3_aa: CASSRLADPGTQYF
cdr3_length: 16; clone_size: NA; j_call: NA; v_call: TRBV20-1; cdr3_aa: CSARDRTRDALREQYF
cdr3_length: 15; clone_size: NA; j_call: TRBJ2-5; v_call: TRBV27; cdr3_aa: CASSQRLAGGETQYF
cdr3_length: 11; clone_size: NA; j_call: TRBJ2-5; v_call: TRBV20-1; cdr3_aa: CSVSNQETQYF
cdr3_length: 15; clone_size: NA; j_call: TRBJ2-7; v_call: TRBV29-1; cdr3_aa: CSVEMTGTGTYEQYF
cdr3_length: 16; clone_size: few; j_call: TRBJ2-7; v_call: TRBV7-2; cdr3_aa: CASSLVTSGTTYEQYF
cdr3_length: 12; clone_size: few; j_call: TRBJ2-7; v_call: TRBV6-2/TRBV6-3; cdr3_aa: CASKTSSYEQYF
cdr3_length: 14; clone_size: NA; j_call: TRBJ1-2; v_call: TRBV7-9; cdr3_aa: CASSPPGGVPGYTF
cdr3_length: 16; clone_size: few; j_call: TRBJ2-1; v_call: TRBV7-2; cdr3_aa: CASSPQGGGSFYEQFF
cdr3_length: 16; clone_size: many; j_call: TRBJ2-6; v_call: TRBV4-2; cdr3_aa: CASSQDGVSGANVLTF
cdr3_length: 14; clone_size: NA; j_call: TRBJ2-1; v_call: TRBV29-1; cdr3_aa: CSVGRDRGPNEQFF
cdr3_length: 14; clone_size: NA; j_call: TRBJ2-5; v_call: TRBV25-1; cdr3_aa: CASSEPTGDETQYF
cdr3_length: 15; clone_size: NA; j_call: TRBJ2-1; v_call: TRBV5-1; cdr3_aa: CASSPIGGQGDEQFF